The clone carrying this T cell receptor (beta chain) was counted many times. TCRdb re-derived calls from the 5' RACE reads in MiXCR, one entry per CDR3 protein. This sample yields under 85,000 distinct CDR3 sequences, of which 11% to 15% are seen a single time; 31% belongs to the top ten. These data belong to a study of T-cell memory formation after mild COVID-19. Germline-derived CDR1 and CDR2 are SQVTM and ANQGSEA. The CDR3 covers 13 residues. The ends lost 6 bases at V and 2 bases at J; junction bases unmatched: 5. V usage is TRBV29-1 and J usage is TRBJ2-3; 7 bases map to TRBD1. The TCR sequence derives from an adult woman who had mild COVID-19 (a few samples of this study predate the infection). Cell type and time point are not known. The specimen sequenced was PBMCs or a T cell subset sorted from them (not recorded which). CDR3 amino acids: CSVDRDSTDTQYF. The CDR3 DNA follows: TGCAGCGTCGACAGGGATTCCACAGATACGCAGTATTTT.